The 30 T cell receptor beta chains in this list originate from one sample, sequenced in a study of blood T cell repertoires in COVID-19 (dated by TCRdb to 2020 to 2021). Libraries were made using the immunoSEQ multiplex PCR assay. This is the immuneACCESS table as TCRdb keeps it, with only in-frame sequences that have V and J called. A part of the clones is gone; compared with another copy, unresolved V genes explain less than half, and the rest is unexplained. In this sample the table shows about 240,000 clones, 80% to 95% of which occur a single time. The ten top clones hold roughly 0.79% of the sample. Sequencing was performed on peripheral blood. The receptor set was obtained from a young man with COVID-19, enrolled during active disease.

The chain recombines TRBV3-1 (or the pseudogene TRBV3-2) with TRBJ2-3; D call uncertain. The CDR3 sequence is 12 residues long. V was trimmed by 5 bases and J by 2 bases, leaving 5 bases between them. In germline, CDR1 is LGHDT, CDR2 YNNKEL (reference sequence). Written as DNA, the CDR3 is TGTGCCAGCAGCTTACTCACAGATACGCAGTATTTT. Amino acids: CASSLLTDTQYF.

V is TRBV30 and J is TRBJ1-5; D uncertain. The germline V gene encodes CDR1 GTSNPN and CDR2 SVGIG (reference sequence). Trimming pared 0 bases from V and 9 bases from J, leaving 12 bases between. CDR3 length equals 13 residues. The CDR3 DNA sequence: TGTGCCTGGAGTGTAGGAAGGCCGGGGCCCCAGCATTTT. Amino acid sequence: CAWSVGRPGPQHF.

This chain connects TRBV20-1 to TRBJ2-5, with TRBD2 matching over 10 bases. V lost 3 bases, J lost 0 bases, and 4 bases stayed unmatched. The germline V gene encodes CDR1 DFQATT and CDR2 SNEGSKA (reference sequence). The CDR3 is made up of 15 amino acids. The CDR3 here is CSASSGGSYQETQYF. In DNA, the CDR3 is TGCAGTGCTAGTAGCGGGGGGTCTTACCAAGAGACCCAGTACTTC.

J is TRBJ1-2 and V is TRBV4-1; weak D call: TRBD1 (5 bases). Trimming pared 2 bases from V and 0 bases from J, leaving 13 bases between. The CDR3 sequence is 16 residues long. The germline V gene encodes CDR1 MGHRA and CDR2 YSYEKL. The CDR3 here is CASSQKWGTPNYGYTF. For the CDR3, the DNA is TGCGCCAGCAGCCAAAAGTGGGGCACGCCTAACTATGGCTACACCTTC.

The rearrangement links TRBV6-5 to TRBJ1-2; D is possibly TRBD1 (5 bases). The CDR3 runs to 14 residues. Germline V gene data show CDR1 as MNHEY and CDR2 as SVGAGI. V was clipped by 8 bases and J by 3 bases, with 16 bases between them. This CDR3 is CASRRDSIDYGYTF. In DNA, the CDR3 is TGTGCCAGCCGGAGGGACTCTATCGACTATGGCTACACCTTC.

The rearrangement joins TRBV4-1 to TRBJ1-1; D perhaps matches TRBD1 (5 bases). The CDR3 is made up of 16 amino acids. Germline CDR1 is MGHRA and CDR2 is YSYEKL. V dropped 2 bases and J dropped 5 bases, with 18 bases sitting between them. The CDR3 sequence: CASSQPHGTRGTEAFF. In DNA form, the CDR3 reads TGCGCCAGCAGCCAACCCCATGGGACTCGAGGGACTGAAGCTTTCTTT.

The V gene is TRBV6-5, the J gene TRBJ2-3; 12 bases agree with TRBD2. The CDR3 spans 16 residues. Trimming took 4 bases from V and 3 from J; bases not matched to a gene: 5. Germline V gene sequence: CDR1 MNHEY, CDR2 SVGAGI. The CDR3 loop is CASSSLAGGRTDTQYF. The CDR3 DNA reads TGTGCCAGCAGTTCCCTAGCGGGGGGGCGAACAGATACGCAGTATTTT.

V and J are TRBV6-5 and TRBJ1-2, with 8 bases aligning to TRBD1. The CDR3 has 13 amino acids. After removal of 2 bases from V and 6 bases from J, the junction contained 2 bases not matched to a gene. Germline CDR1 reads MNHEY; CDR2 reads SVGAGI. CDR3 sequence reads: CASSYRQGNGYTF. The CDR3 DNA is TGTGCCAGCAGTTACCGACAGGGGAATGGCTACACCTTC.

This chain uses TRBV7-9 with TRBJ1-3; no reliable D call. The germline V gene encodes CDR1 SEHNR and CDR2 FQNEAQ (reference sequence). V dropped 4 bases and J dropped 0 bases, with 7 bases sitting between them. The CDR3 spans 14 residues. The CDR3 loop is CASSSSVSGNTIYF. The CDR3 nucleotides are TGTGCCAGCAGCTCCTCAGTCTCTGGAAACACCATATATTTT.

The sample holds one count of this clone. The V and J genes are TRBV5-1 and TRBJ2-3, with 9 bases fitting TRBD1. Germline V gene lookup returns CDR1 SGHRS and CDR2 YFSETQ. The trim removed 4 bases at V and 2 bases at J, leaving 5 bases unmatched. This CDR3 is built from 15 residues. CDR3 sequence: CASSEGTGNTDTQYF. In DNA, the CDR3 is TGCGCCAGCAGCGAGGGGACAGGGAACACAGATACGCAGTATTTT. Variable domain in full (rest from reference TRBV5-1 and TRBJ2-3): KAGVTQTPRYLIKTRGQQVTLSCSPISGHRSVSWYQQTPGQGLQFLFEYFSETQRNKGNFPGRFSGRQFSNSRSEMNVSTLELGDSALYLCASSEGTGNTDTQYFGPGTRLTVL.

This clone was detected once. The rearrangement joins TRBV12-2 to TRBJ1-6. TRBV12-2 is a pseudogene segment. The CDR3 covers 12 residues. The CDR3 protein is CASRLDAPLGHF. CDR3 DNA sequence: TGTGCAAGTCGCTTAGATGCGCCACTAGGCCACTTT.

The chain has TRBV6-6 and TRBJ1-1, with TRBD1 identical over 7 bases. The CDR3 length is 12 residues. The germline V gene has CDR1 MNHNY and CDR2 SVGAGI (reference sequence). After removal of 7 bases from V and 8 bases from J, the junction contained 7 bases not matched to a gene. CDR3 amino acids: CASKGDRQEAFF. The CDR3 coding sequence is TGTGCCAGCAAGGGGGACAGACAGGAAGCTTTCTTT.

In this sample, this clone turned up a few times. The chain uses TRBV12-5 and TRBJ2-1, with 9 bases fitting TRBD2. Germline loops: CDR1 LGHNT, CDR2 FRNRAP. The CDR3 sequence is 17 residues long. V gave up 3 bases and J gave up 8 bases; unmatched junction bases: 14. CDR3 sequence: CASGFFYLAGIGDEQFF. The CDR3 nucleotides read TGTGCTAGTGGTTTCTTTTATCTAGCGGGGATCGGCGATGAGCAGTTCTTC. The full variable domain, with the rest looked up from reference TRBV12-5 and TRBJ2-1, is DARVTQTPRHKVTEMGQEVTMRCQPILGHNTVFWYRQTMMQGLELLAYFRNRAPLDDSGMPKDRFSAEMPDATLATLKIQPSEPRDSAVYFCASGFFYLAGIGDEQFFGPGTRLTVL.

The chain links TRBV6-5 to TRBJ1-1; a weak D match, TRBD1 (6 bases). Germline CDR1 is MNHEY and CDR2 is SVGAGI. The CDR3 is 13 amino acids. V gave up 2 bases and J gave up 7 bases, with 11 bases separating them. This CDR3 reads CASSYQGQYEAFF. Written as DNA, the CDR3 is TGTGCCAGCAGTTACCAAGGACAGTATGAAGCTTTCTTT.

This clone was found once. The V gene is TRBV14, the J gene TRBJ2-5; a possible D gene is TRBD1 (6 bases). Trimming removed 4 bases from V and 2 bases from J, with 20 bases in between. This CDR3 contains 17 residues. Germline loops: CDR1 SGHDN, CDR2 FVKESK. The CDR3 sequence: CASSPDFTEDRQETQYF. The CDR3 DNA reads TGTGCCAGCAGCCCGGACTTTACAGAGGACAGACAAGAGACCCAGTACTTC.

The chain recombines TRBV6-5 with TRBJ2-7, with 9 bases matching TRBD1. The CDR3 has 15 residues. Trimming at V came to 6 bases and at J to 0 bases, leaving 6 bases not matched to a gene. Germline V gene lookup returns CDR1 MNHEY and CDR2 SVGAGI. This CDR3 reads CASRPQGASSYEQYF. CDR3 nucleotides: TGTGCCAGCAGGCCACAGGGGGCTAGCTCCTACGAGCAGTACTTC.

The chain couples TRBV7-3 to TRBJ1-6; 10 bases agree with TRBD1. The ends lost 6 bases at V and 8 bases at J; junction bases unmatched: 7. CDR3 length: 15 residues. Germline CDR1 reads SGHTA; CDR2 reads FQGTGA. CDR3 nucleotide sequence: TGTGCCAGCAGGCATACCGGGACAGGGGATTCACCCCTCCACTTT. It translates to CASRHTGTGDSPLHF. Together with reference TRBV7-3 and TRBJ1-6, the CDR3 gives the full variable domain: GAGVSQTPSNKVTEKGKYVELRCDPISGHTALYWYRQSLGQGPEFLIYFQGTGAADDSGLPNDRFFAVRPEGSVSTLKIQRTERGDSAVYLCASRHTGTGDSPLHFGNGTRLTVT.

This chain uses TRBV2 with TRBJ2-3; maybe TRBD2 (7 bases). V gave up 7 bases and J gave up 1 base, with 12 bases separating them. CDR1 is SNHLY, CDR2 FYNNEI, per germline. The CDR3 is made up of 14 amino acids. CDR3: CASNSGGRTDTQYF. The CDR3 coding sequence is TGTGCCAGCAACTCGGGGGGCCGCACAGATACGCAGTATTTT.

V usage is TRBV4-1 and J usage is TRBJ1-6, with no clear D. V was cut by 0 bases and J by 10 bases, with 7 bases left in between. Germline values: CDR1 MGHRA, CDR2 YSYEKL. This CDR3 contains 13 residues. The CDR3 reads CASSQEYRSPLHF. CDR3 nucleotide sequence: TGCGCCAGCAGCCAAGAGTATAGATCACCCCTCCACTTT.

The chain couples TRBV11-1 to TRBJ2-3, with TRBD2 matching over 10 bases. V lost 0 bases, J lost 2 bases, and 5 bases stayed unmatched. Germline lookup yields CDR1 SGHAT and CDR2 FQDESV (reference sequence). The CDR3 spans 17 residues. DNA for the CDR3: TGTGCCAGCAGCTTAGCGGCTAGCGGGGGCTACACAGATACGCAGTATTTT. This codes for CASSLAASGGYTDTQYF.

This chain links TRBV18 with TRBJ1-1, with D perhaps TRBD1 (6 bases). The CDR3 is made up of 15 amino acids. Germline CDR1 KGHSH, CDR2 LQKENI. Trimming pared 6 bases from V and 3 bases from J, leaving 17 bases between. CDR3 region: CASSASTGTHTEAFF. As DNA, the CDR3 is TGTGCCAGCTCCGCCTCGACAGGAACCCACACTGAAGCTTTCTTT.

The CDR3: CASSQGLAGTTGELFF. CDR3 coding DNA: TGTGCCAGCAGCCAAGGTCTGGCGGGGACGACCGGGGAGCTGTTTTTT. V usage is TRBV3-1 (or the pseudogene TRBV3-2) and J usage is TRBJ2-2, with D perhaps matching TRBD2 (6 bases). CDR1 LGHDT and CDR2 YNNKEL come from the germline V gene (reference sequence). The CDR3 has 16 residues. Between the trimmed V and J ends, which lost 1 base and 5 bases, there was a span of 14 bases.

V usage is TRBV27 and J usage is TRBJ1-1; no clear D gene. Germline V lookup: CDR1 MNHEY, CDR2 SMNVEV (reference sequence). The CDR3 contains 14 residues. Trimming removed 5 bases at V and 5 bases at J, with 15 bases between. The chain's CDR3 is CASSARPGGTEAFF. The CDR3 nucleotides are TGTGCCAGCAGTGCCCGGCCGGGAGGGACTGAAGCTTTCTTT.

The chain carries TRBV5-1 and TRBJ2-1; 7 nucleotides agree with TRBD2. V shed 2 bases and J 5 bases; nucleotides not matched to a gene: 7. CDR1 is SGHRS, CDR2 YFSETQ, per germline. The CDR3 is made up of 15 amino acids. The CDR3 nucleotides read TGCGCCAGCAGCTTCCGGGCGGGGGAGAACAATGAGCAGTTCTTC. Its translation is CASSFRAGENNEQFF.

This clone has only one observation. The J gene is TRBJ1-4, the V gene TRBV5-1, with unresolved D. CDR3 length equals 19 residues. Between the trimmed V and J ends, which lost 4 bases and 3 bases, there was a span of 25 bases. The germline V gene has CDR1 SGHRS and CDR2 YFSETQ. The CDR3 DNA sequence: TGCGCCAGCAGCCCCAGTTTAAGGCTGAGGTCCGGGTCTAATGAAAAACTGTTTTTT. The encoded protein is CASSPSLRLRSGSNEKLFF.

The CDR3 DNA reads as TGTGCCAGCAGCGTAGATCAGGGAACAGATACGCAGTATTTT. This codes for CASSVDQGTDTQYF. The chain recombines TRBV9 with TRBJ2-3, with a weak D call TRBD1 (5 bases). V was cut by 0 bases and J by 3 bases, with 8 bases left in between. The CDR3 loop spans 14 amino acids. Germline V gives CDR1 SGDLS, CDR2 YYNGEE.

The V call is TRBV3-1 (or the pseudogene TRBV3-2), the J call TRBJ2-1; a weak D match, TRBD1 (6 bases). Germline V gene data show CDR1 as LGHDT and CDR2 as YNNKEL (reference sequence). The V end lost 4 bases, the J end lost 8 bases, and 12 bases lay between the germline ends. This CDR3 is 13 amino acids long. The CDR3 loop reads CASSLAGVDEQFF. DNA of the CDR3: TGTGCCAGCAGCCTGGCAGGGGTCGATGAGCAGTTCTTC.

The genes are TRBV9 and TRBJ1-2; D is unclear. In germline, CDR1 is SGDLS, CDR2 YYNGEE. V was trimmed by 0 bases and J by 4 bases, leaving 10 bases between them. The CDR3 is made up of 14 amino acids. The CDR3 protein is CASSVEHGGYGYTF. CDR3 bases: TGTGCCAGCAGCGTAGAACACGGCGGCTATGGCTACACCTTC.

This clone is a singleton in its sample. At one end the junction does not follow the germline gene, possibly because of a read error. This chain uses TRBV7-3 with TRBJ2-7; 11 bases line up with TRBD2. The CDR3 contains 15 residues. The germline gives CDR1 SGHTA, CDR2 FQGTGA. In DNA form, the CDR3 reads TGTGCCAGCAGCATAACTAGCGGGGGATTGTACGAGCAGTACTTC. It translates to CASSITSGGLYEQYF.

This chain uses TRBV5-6 with TRBJ1-5; 8 bases fit TRBD1. This CDR3 has 18 amino acids. Looked up from germline, CDR1 is SGHDT and CDR2 is YYEEEE. With 5 bases clipped from V and 1 base from J, the junction kept 14 bases outside the gene matches. The CDR3 nucleotides are TGTGCCAGCAGTGAACGTGGGACAGGTGCCCAAAGCAATCAGCCCCAGCATTTT. Translating gives CASSERGTGAQSNQPQHF.